One sample yielded the 17 T cell receptor beta chains listed below, sequenced in a study of response to subunit inactivated influenza vaccine. In TCRdb, the RT-PCR reads were re-called with MiXCR into one record per CDR3 protein. This table has about 540,000 distinct CDR3 sequences, under 30% appearing once. These data are also associated with another study on T cells expressing NK-cell markers. Per that paper: Researchers built TCR beta cDNA using 5'RACE template switching with UMIs.

Here the sequenced sample was CD4+ T cells sorted from PBMCs, taken about 11 days after vaccination. These receptors were taken from a man aged 45-60 years who received an inactivated influenza vaccine.

The chain is built from TRBV24-1 and TRBJ2-2; D perhaps matches TRBD2 (5 bases). CDR3 length: 17 residues. V was shortened by 0 bases and J by 7 bases, with 17 bases between the two germline ends. CDR1 and CDR2 from the germline V gene are KGHDR and SFDVKD. The CDR3 DNA is TGTGCCACCAGTGATTTGCAAGGGCTAGGGAGCAACGGGGAGCTGTTTTTT. It yields the protein CATSDLQGLGSNGELFF.

V and J are TRBV20-1 and TRBJ2-3, with 9 nucleotides matching TRBD2. Per germline, CDR1 DFQATT and CDR2 SNEGSKA (reference sequence). CDR3 length: 15 residues. J lost 5 bases, V lost 6 bases, and 12 bases had no gene match. CDR3 amino acids: CSAPTLAGEGDTQYF. The CDR3 DNA follows: TGCAGTGCCCCGACCTTAGCGGGGGAGGGAGATACGCAGTATTTT.

J is TRBJ2-3 and V is TRBV20-1; 7 positions agree with TRBD1. CDR3 length: 12 amino acids. Germline CDR1 reads DFQATT; CDR2 reads SNEGSKA (reference sequence). With V trimmed by 6 bases and J by 14 bases, 14 bases remained unmatched. The CDR3 coding sequence is TGCAGTGCGCCTGGGACAGCCTCGGCCCCGTATTTT. Translating it yields CSAPGTASAPYF.

This clonotype was picked up a small number of times. The chain joins TRBV9 to TRBJ2-7; 13 bases map to TRBD2. J lost 6 bases, V lost 3 bases, and 3 bases had no gene match. Germline CDR1 SGDLS, CDR2 YYNGEE. The CDR3 has 14 amino acids. CDR3 sequence: CASSGTSGSSEQYF. In DNA form, the CDR3 reads TGTGCCAGCAGCGGGACTAGCGGGAGCTCCGAGCAGTACTTC.

This clonotype was seen a handful of times. The chain joins TRBV6-1 to TRBJ2-5, with 9 bases identical to TRBD2. Trimming at V came to 8 bases and at J to 3 bases, leaving 13 bases not matched to a gene. Per germline, CDR1 MNHNS and CDR2 SASEGT. The CDR3 covers 16 residues. The CDR3 loop is CASRPALAGRKETQYF. The CDR3 region has the DNA TGTGCCAGCCGTCCTGCGCTAGCGGGACGAAAAGAGACCCAGTACTTC.

This clonotype was detected only a few times. The genes are TRBV6-1 and TRBJ2-1; D not resolved. V was shortened by 5 bases and J by 2 bases, with 16 bases between the two germline ends. Germline V gene data show CDR1 as MNHNS and CDR2 as SASEGT. This CDR3 is 16 amino acids long. The CDR3 nucleotides are TGTGCCAGCAGTCTGGACCGAAACCCGACCTACAATGAGCAGTTCTTC. Its translation: CASSLDRNPTYNEQFF.

The gene calls are TRBV12-3 or TRBV12-4 and TRBJ1-1; D might be TRBD1 (5 bases). The V end lost 5 bases, the J end lost 11 bases, and 18 bases lay between the germline ends. This CDR3 region has 13 residues. CDR3 DNA: TGTGCCAGCAGTCTGGTTTTTGGAGGGGTTGCTTTCTTT. Amino acid sequence: CASSLVFGGVAFF.

This clonotype was counted between two and nine times. The missing conserved phenylalanine or tryptophan at the end of this CDR3 makes a read error likely. The DNA is left out, because the CDR3 cannot be placed on it with certainty; the CDR3 is given as TCRdb lists it. CDR3 residues: CSVDLTGGGIY. The chain recombines TRBV29-1 with TRBJ1-1; the D call in the table, TRBD1, was not verified against the DNA. The CDR3 contains 11 residues when both ends are counted. Germline V gene lookup returns CDR1 SQVTM and CDR2 ANQGSEA.

The gene calls are TRBV5-1 and TRBJ1-1; the D gene is possibly TRBD1 (5 bases). The V end was cut by 6 bases, the J end by 8 bases, with 11 bases between. The CDR3 spans 11 residues. Germline loops: CDR1 SGHRS, CDR2 YFSETQ. DNA of the CDR3: TGCGCCAGCACGGGGGAGAACGAAGCTTTCTTT. Translating gives CASTGENEAFF.

This clonotype was recorded many times. The CDR3 is CASSLLADSEQYF. CDR3 nucleotide sequence: TGTGCCAGCAGTTTACTGGCAGATTCTGAGCAGTACTTC. This chain links TRBV27 with TRBJ2-7, with no clear D. The germline V gene encodes CDR1 MNHEY and CDR2 SMNVEV (reference sequence). V was cut by 2 bases and J by 7 bases, with 12 bases left in between. The CDR3 contains 13 residues.

V usage is TRBV4-3 and J usage is TRBJ2-3, with a possible D match to TRBD2 (7 bases). The V end was cut by 1 base, the J end by 9 bases, with 11 bases between. The germline V gene encodes CDR1 LGHNA and CDR2 YSLEER. There are 13 residues in the CDR3. The CDR3, as DNA: TGCGCCAGCAGCCAAGGGGGGGGCGGGACGCAGTATTTT. Translated, it gives CASSQGGGGTQYF.

This clonotype was observed once. This CDR3 is CSARDPGGRGSYEQYF. The CDR3 DNA is TGCAGTGCTAGAGACCCAGGGGGGAGAGGCTCCTACGAGCAGTACTTC. This chain uses TRBV20-1 with TRBJ2-7; maybe TRBD1 (7 bases). Trimming stripped 0 bases from V and 0 bases from J, with 15 bases between. Germline V gene data show CDR1 as DFQATT and CDR2 as SNEGSKA (reference sequence). The CDR3 extends over 16 amino acids.

This clonotype was observed many times. The chain uses TRBV20-1 and TRBJ1-1; unclear D gene. Germline CDR1 and CDR2: DFQATT and SNEGSKA (reference sequence). This CDR3 has 11 residues. V lost 5 bases, J lost 3 bases, and 7 bases lay in between. The CDR3 sequence: CSAPDYTEAFF. CDR3 in DNA: TGCAGTGCTCCAGACTACACTGAAGCTTTCTTT.

The chain uses TRBV20-1 and TRBJ2-1; 10 bases are shared with TRBD2. The CDR3 is 15 residues long. The trim removed 6 bases at V and 7 bases at J, leaving 12 bases unmatched. Per the germline V gene, CDR1 is DFQATT and CDR2 is SNEGSKA (reference sequence). The CDR3: CSAQSGRGHRNEQFF. The CDR3 bases are TGCAGTGCCCAGAGCGGGAGGGGACACAGGAATGAGCAGTTCTTC.

This clonotype has more than one count but fewer than ten. This rearrangement joins TRBV10-3 to TRBJ2-5, with a weak D call TRBD2 (6 bases). The CDR3 consists of 15 residues. Germline V CDR1 and CDR2: ENHRY, SYGVKD. Trimming shortened V by 3 bases and J by 8 bases, and 19 bases separated the two germline ends. The DNA of the CDR3 is TGTGCCATCAGTGAAGATGGTGCGGGGAAGAGAACCCAGTACTTC. It yields the protein CAISEDGAGKRTQYF.

The V gene is TRBV6-1, the J gene TRBJ2-7, with 8 bases identical to TRBD1. J was trimmed by 2 bases and V by 5 bases; bases with no gene match: 8. The CDR3 covers 15 residues. The V gene's germline CDR1 is MNHNS and CDR2 SASEGT. DNA for the CDR3: TGTGCCAGCAGTACAGACAGGGGACGCCCCTACGAGCAGTACTTC. Protein product: CASSTDRGRPYEQYF.

V gene TRBV12-3 or TRBV12-4 combines with J gene TRBJ2-2; weak D call: TRBD1 (6 bases). Trimming cost V 5 bases and J 5 bases, with 12 bases left between them. There are 14 residues in the CDR3. The CDR3 DNA follows: TGTGCCAGCAGTGACAGGATCTTTACCGGGGAGCTGTTTTTT. Protein sequence: CASSDRIFTGELFF.